What follows describes a single T cell receptor (beta chain). Antigen specificity is unknown. Trimming removed 4 bases from V and 6 bases from J, with 13 bases in between. CDR3 length: 14 residues. Next came a second PCR, run for about 7 to 12 cycles, which used a sample-barcoded 5' primer along with a J-beta primer mix. TCRdb redid the calling of the 5' RACE reads with MiXCR, one entry per CDR3 protein. The sample lists about 1.1 million distinct CDR3 sequences; around two fifths were seen once. Total RNA was isolated from each sample in quantities of at least 6 micrograms. These data belong to a study of blood T cells in healthy people across ages. Findings and limits, study-wide: Underestimates were what the diversity estimates from one million T cells were considered to be. The recorded TCR beta diversity per million T cells decreased in a roughly linear manner with age.

Sequenced: blood. The rearrangement uses TRBV12-3 or TRBV12-4 and TRBJ2-1, with D perhaps matching TRBD1 (6 bases). The sequence was obtained from a man younger than 30 in good health. This chain's CDR3 is CASSSGQLGNEQFF. The DNA of the CDR3 is TGTGCCAGCAGTTCAGGACAGTTGGGCAATGAGCAGTTCTTC.